This TCR beta chain was profiled in a study of blood T cell repertoires in COVID-19. Original methodology: Counts of nucleated cells, estimated from reference gene primer amplification, were obtained. The method was immunoSEQ multiplex PCR; TCRdb's version includes in-frame clones alone and lacks a portion of them. Clone size and the V and J calls come from that table; the DNA yielded D and trimming. The sample contains about 370,000 clones, around 91% of which appear only once. CDR1 and CDR2 from the germline V gene are LNHDA and SQIVND (reference sequence). V trimming: 5 bases; J trimming: 0 bases; junction bases outside the gene matches: 12. The CDR3 sequence is 18 residues long. Cohorts were based on clinical histories the participants reported. All recovered Cohort 3 donors got two negative PCRs, got clearance, or saw symptom resolution.

V gene TRBV19 combines with J gene TRBJ1-5, with 8 nucleotides matching TRBD1. What was sequenced was PBMCs or T cells enriched from blood (not recorded which). The receptor was isolated from a man between 18 and 35 years old who had recovered from COVID-19. The CDR3 sequence is CASSARGRGTLSNQPQHF. CDR3 coding DNA: TGTGCCAGTAGTGCCAGGGGGCGAGGCACCCTTAGCAATCAGCCCCAGCATTTT.